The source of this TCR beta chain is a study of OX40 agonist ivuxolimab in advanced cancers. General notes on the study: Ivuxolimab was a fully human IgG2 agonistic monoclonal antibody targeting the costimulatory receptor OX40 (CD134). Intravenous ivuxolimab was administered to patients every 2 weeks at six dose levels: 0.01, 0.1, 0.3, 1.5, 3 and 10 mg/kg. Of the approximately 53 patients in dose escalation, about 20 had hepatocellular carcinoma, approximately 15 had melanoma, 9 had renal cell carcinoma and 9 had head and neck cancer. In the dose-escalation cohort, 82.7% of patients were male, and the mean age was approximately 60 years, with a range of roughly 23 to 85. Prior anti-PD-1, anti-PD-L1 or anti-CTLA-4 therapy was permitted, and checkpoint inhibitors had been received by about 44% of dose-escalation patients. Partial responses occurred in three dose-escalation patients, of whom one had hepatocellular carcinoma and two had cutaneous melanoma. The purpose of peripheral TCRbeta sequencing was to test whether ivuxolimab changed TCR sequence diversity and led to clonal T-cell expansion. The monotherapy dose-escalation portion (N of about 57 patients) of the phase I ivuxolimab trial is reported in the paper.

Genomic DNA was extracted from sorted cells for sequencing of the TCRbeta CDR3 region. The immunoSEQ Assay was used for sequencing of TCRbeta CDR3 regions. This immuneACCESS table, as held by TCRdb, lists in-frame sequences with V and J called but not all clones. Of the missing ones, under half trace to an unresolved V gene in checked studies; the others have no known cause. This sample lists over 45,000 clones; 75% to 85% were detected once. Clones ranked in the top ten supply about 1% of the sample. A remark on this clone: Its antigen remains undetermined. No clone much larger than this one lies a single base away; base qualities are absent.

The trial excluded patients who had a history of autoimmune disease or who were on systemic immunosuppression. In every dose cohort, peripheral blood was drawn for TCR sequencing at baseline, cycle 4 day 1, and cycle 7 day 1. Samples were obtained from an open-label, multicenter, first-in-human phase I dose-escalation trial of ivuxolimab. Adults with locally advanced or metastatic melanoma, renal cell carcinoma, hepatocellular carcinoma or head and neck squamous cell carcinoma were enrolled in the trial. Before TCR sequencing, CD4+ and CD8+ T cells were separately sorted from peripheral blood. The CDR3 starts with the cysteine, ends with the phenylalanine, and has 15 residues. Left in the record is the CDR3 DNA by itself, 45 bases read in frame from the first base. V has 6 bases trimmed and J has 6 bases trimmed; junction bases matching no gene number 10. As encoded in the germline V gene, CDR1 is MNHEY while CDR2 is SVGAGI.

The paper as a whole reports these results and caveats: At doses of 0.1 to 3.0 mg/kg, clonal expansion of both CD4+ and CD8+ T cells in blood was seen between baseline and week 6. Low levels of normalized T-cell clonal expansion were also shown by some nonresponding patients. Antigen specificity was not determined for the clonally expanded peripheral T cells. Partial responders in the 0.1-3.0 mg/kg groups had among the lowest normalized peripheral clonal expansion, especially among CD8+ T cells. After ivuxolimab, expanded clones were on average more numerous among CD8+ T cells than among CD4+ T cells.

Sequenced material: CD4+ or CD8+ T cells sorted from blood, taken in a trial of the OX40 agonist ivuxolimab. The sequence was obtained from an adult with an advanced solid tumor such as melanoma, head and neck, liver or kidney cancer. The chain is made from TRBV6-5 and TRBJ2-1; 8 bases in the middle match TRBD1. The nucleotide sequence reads TGTGCCAGCAGCAGCCCCAGGGGACAGGCCAATGAGCAGTTCTTC. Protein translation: CASSSPRGQANEQFF.